This T cell receptor (beta chain) was recorded in a study of blood T cells in healthy people across ages. The table lists this clonotype with a few counts. A second PCR of roughly 7 to 11 cycles used a sample-barcoded 5' primer and a J-beta primer mix. Every cDNA molecule bore a tag from a template-switch adaptor containing 12 random nucleotides. TCRdb independently ran MiXCR on the 5' RACE reads; one entry per CDR3 protein. The sample has almost 1 million distinct CDR3 sequences; roughly half are singletons. This CDR3 has 14 residues. V dropped 5 bases and J dropped 2 bases, with 11 bases sitting between them. CDR1 is MDHEN and CDR2 is SYDVKM in the germline V gene.

This receptor was taken from a woman aged 60-70 years in good health. The chain joins TRBV28 to TRBJ2-3, with D perhaps TRBD2 (5 bases). Sequenced: blood. The chain's CDR3 is CASSPSGPTDTQYF. The CDR3 region has the DNA TGTGCCAGCAGTCCCAGCGGACCCACAGATACGCAGTATTTT.